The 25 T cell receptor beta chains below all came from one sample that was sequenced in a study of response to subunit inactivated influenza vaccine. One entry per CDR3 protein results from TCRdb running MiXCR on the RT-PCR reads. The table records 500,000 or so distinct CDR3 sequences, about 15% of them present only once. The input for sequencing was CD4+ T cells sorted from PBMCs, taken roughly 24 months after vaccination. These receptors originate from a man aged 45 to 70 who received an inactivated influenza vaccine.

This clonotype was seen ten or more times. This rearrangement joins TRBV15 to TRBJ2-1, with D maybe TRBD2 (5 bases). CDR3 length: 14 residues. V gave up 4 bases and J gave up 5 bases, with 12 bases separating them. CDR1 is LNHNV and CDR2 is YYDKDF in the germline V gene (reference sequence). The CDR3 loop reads CATSKVGVNNEQFF. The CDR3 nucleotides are TGTGCCACCAGCAAAGTGGGAGTGAACAATGAGCAGTTCTTC.

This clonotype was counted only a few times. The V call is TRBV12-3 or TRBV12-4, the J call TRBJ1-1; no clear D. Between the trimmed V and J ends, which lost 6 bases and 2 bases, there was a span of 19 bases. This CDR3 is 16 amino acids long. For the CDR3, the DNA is TGTGCCAGCAGCCCCTCTGGGAACCCCGGTAACACTGAAGCTTTCTTT. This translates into CASSPSGNPGNTEAFF.

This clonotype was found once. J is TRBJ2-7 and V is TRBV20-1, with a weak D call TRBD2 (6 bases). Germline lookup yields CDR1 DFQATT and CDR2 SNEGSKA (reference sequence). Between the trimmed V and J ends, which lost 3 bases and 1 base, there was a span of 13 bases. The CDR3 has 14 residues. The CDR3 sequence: CSASRLALSYEQYF. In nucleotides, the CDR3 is TGCAGTGCTAGTCGCCTAGCGTTGTCCTACGAGCAGTACTTC.

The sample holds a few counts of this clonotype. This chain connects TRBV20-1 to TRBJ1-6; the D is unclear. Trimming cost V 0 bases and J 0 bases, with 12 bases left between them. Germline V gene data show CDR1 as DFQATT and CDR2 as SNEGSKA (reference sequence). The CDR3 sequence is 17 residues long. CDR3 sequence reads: CSARDSELSSYNSPLHF. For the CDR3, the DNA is TGCAGTGCTAGAGATTCAGAGTTGAGCTCCTATAATTCACCCCTCCACTTT.

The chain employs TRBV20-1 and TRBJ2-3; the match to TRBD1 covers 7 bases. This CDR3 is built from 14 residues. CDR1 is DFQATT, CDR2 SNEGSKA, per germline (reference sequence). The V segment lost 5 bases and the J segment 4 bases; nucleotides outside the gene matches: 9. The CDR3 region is CSAPARQGPDTQYF. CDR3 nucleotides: TGCAGTGCTCCAGCGAGACAGGGCCCAGATACGCAGTATTTT.

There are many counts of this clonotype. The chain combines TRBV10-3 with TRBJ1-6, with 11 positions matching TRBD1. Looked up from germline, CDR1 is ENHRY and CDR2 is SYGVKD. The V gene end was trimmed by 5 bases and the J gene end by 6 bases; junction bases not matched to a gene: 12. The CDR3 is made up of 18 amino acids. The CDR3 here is CAISRESGTGGFNSPLHF. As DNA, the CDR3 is TGTGCCATCAGTCGAGAATCCGGGACAGGGGGTTTTAATTCACCCCTCCACTTT.

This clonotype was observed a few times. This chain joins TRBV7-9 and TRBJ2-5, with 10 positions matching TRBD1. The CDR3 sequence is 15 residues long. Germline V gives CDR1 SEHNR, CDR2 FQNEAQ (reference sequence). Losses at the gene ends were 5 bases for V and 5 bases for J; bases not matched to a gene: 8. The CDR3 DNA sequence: TGTGCCAGCAGCCGGGGACAGGGGATCGGTGAGACCCAGTACTTC. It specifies CASSRGQGIGETQYF.

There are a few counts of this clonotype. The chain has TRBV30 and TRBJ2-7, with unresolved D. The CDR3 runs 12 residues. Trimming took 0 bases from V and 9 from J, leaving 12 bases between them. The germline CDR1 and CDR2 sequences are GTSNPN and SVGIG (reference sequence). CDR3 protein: CAWSVRRAGQYF. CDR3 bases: TGTGCCTGGAGTGTACGTAGGGCCGGGCAGTACTTC.

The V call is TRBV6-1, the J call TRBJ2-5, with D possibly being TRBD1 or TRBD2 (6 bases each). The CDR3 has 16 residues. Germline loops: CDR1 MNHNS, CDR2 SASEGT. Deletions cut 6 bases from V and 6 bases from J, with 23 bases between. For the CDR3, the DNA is TGTGCCAGCAGGGTCGGAACGGGGGCCAGTCTACAGACCCAGTACTTC. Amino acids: CASRVGTGASLQTQYF.

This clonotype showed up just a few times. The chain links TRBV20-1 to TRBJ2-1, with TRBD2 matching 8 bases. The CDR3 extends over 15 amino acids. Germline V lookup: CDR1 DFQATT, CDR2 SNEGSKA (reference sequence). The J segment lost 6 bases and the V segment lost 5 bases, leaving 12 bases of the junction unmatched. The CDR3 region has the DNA TGCAGTGCTCCTCGTTTAGCGGGATTTGGCAATGAGCAGTTCTTC. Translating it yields CSAPRLAGFGNEQFF.

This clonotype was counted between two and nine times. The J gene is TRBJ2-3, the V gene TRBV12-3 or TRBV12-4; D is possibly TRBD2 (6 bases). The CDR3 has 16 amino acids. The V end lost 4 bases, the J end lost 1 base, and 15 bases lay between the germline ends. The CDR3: CASSWGRTSRTDTQYF. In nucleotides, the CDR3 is TGTGCCAGCAGTTGGGGGAGGACCTCCCGCACAGATACGCAGTATTTT.

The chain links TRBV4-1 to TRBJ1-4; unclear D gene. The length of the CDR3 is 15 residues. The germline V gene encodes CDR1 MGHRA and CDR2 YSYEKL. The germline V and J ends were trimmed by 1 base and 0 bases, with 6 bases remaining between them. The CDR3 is CASSQGWSTNEKLFF. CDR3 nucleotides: TGCGCCAGCAGCCAAGGATGGTCAACTAATGAAAAACTGTTTTTT.

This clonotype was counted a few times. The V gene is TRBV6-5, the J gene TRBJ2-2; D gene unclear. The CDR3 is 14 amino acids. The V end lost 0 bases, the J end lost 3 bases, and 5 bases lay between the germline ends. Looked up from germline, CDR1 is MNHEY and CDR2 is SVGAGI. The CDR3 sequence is CASSYSWDTGELFF. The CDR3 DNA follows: TGTGCCAGCAGTTACTCGTGGGACACCGGGGAGCTGTTTTTT.

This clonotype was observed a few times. CDR3 nucleotide sequence: TGCGCCAGCAGCCAAGCTAGCGGGAGAGCCGGGGAGCTGTTTTTT. Translated, it gives CASSQASGRAGELFF. This chain links TRBV4-3 with TRBJ2-2, with 10 bases that match TRBD2. This CDR3 spans 15 amino acids. The V gene's germline CDR1 is LGHNA and CDR2 YSLEER. With V trimmed by 1 base and J by 6 bases, 2 bases remained unmatched.

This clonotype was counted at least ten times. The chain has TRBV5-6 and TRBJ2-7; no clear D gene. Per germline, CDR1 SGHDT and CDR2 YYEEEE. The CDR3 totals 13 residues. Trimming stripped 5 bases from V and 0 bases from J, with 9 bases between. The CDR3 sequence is CASSFPDSYEQYF. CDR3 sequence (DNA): TGTGCCAGCAGTTTCCCAGACTCCTACGAGCAGTACTTC. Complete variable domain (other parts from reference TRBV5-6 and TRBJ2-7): DAGVTQSPTHLIKTRGQQVTLRCSPKSGHDTVSWYQQALGQGPQFIFQYYEEEERQRGNFPDRFSGHQFPNYSSELNVNALLLGDSALYLCASSFPDSYEQYFGPGTRLTVT.

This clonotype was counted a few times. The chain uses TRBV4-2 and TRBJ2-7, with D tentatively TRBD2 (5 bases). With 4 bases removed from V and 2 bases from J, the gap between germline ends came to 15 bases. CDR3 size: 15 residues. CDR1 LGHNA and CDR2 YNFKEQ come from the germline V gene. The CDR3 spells CASSRGREGPYEQYF. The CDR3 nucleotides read TGTGCCAGCAGCCGAGGTCGAGAGGGCCCCTACGAGCAGTACTTC.

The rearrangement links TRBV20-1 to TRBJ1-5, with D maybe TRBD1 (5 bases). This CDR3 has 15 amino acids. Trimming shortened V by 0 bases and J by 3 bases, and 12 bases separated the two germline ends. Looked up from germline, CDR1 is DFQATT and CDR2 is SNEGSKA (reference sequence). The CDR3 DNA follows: TGCAGTGCTAGAGATCAGGGACTGTTCAATCAGCCCCAGCATTTT. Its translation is CSARDQGLFNQPQHF.

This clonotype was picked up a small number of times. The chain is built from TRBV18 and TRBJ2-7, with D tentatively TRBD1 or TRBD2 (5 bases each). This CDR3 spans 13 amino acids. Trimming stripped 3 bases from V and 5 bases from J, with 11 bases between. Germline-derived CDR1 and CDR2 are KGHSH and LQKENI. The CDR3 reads CASSPGEGHEQYF. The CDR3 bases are TGTGCCAGCTCACCCGGAGAGGGGCACGAGCAGTACTTC.

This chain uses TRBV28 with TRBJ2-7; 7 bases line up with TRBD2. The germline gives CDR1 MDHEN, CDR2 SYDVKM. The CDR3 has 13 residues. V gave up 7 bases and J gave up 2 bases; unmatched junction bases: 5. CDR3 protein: CASMRESPYEQYF. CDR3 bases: TGTGCCAGCATGCGGGAGTCGCCCTACGAGCAGTACTTC.

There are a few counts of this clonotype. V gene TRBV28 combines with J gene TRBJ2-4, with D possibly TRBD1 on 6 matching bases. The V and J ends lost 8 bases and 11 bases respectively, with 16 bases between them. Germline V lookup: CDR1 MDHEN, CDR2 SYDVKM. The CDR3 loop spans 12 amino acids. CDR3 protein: CASRSVGTFQYF. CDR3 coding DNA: TGTGCCAGCCGATCCGTGGGGACATTTCAGTACTTC.

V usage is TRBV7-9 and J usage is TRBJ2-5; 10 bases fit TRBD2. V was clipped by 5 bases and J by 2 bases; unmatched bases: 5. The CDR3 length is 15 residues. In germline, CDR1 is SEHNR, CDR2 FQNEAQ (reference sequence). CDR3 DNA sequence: TGTGCCAGCAGCGCGGGACTAGCGTTACAAGAGACCCAGTACTTC. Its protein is CASSAGLALQETQYF.

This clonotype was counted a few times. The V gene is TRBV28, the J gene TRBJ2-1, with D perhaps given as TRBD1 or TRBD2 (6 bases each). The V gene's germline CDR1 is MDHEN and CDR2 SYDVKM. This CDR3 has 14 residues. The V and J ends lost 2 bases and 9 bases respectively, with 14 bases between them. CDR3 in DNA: TGTGCCAGCAGTTTAGGGGGGCCACGAGGTGAGCAGTTCTTC. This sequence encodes CASSLGGPRGEQFF.

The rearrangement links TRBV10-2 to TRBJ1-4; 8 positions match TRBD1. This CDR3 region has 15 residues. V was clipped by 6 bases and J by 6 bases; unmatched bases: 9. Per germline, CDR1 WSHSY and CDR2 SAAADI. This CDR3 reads CASRDTGTGHEKLFF. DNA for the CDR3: TGCGCCAGCAGGGACACCGGGACAGGACATGAAAAACTGTTTTTT.

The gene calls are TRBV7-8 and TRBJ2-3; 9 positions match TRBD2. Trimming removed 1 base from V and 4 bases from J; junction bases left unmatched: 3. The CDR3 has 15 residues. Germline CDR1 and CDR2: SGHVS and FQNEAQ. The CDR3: CASSLVRTSADTQYF. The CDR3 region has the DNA TGTGCCAGCAGCTTAGTTAGGACTAGCGCAGATACGCAGTATTTT.

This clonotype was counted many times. CDR3 residues: CSADSQNTDTQYF. The CDR3 DNA sequence: TGCAGTGCAGACAGCCAAAACACAGATACGCAGTATTTT. V and J are TRBV20-1 and TRBJ2-3, with D maybe TRBD1 (5 bases). The CDR3 is 13 residues long. CDR1 is DFQATT and CDR2 is SNEGSKA in the germline V gene (reference sequence). The V end was cut by 6 bases, the J end by 2 bases, with 12 bases between.